The 26 T cell receptor beta chains below were found in one sample sequenced in a study of vaccination and CD4 T cells after COVID-19. These receptors are not linked to any known antigen. Scientists ran DNA taken from cultured CD4+ T cells through the Oncomine TCR Beta short-read assay for sequencing. TCRdb analysed the PCR reads with MiXCR anew, one entry per CDR3 protein. The profile shows about 5,400 distinct CDR3 sequences, around 43% of them singletons. Treatment specified: approximately 10-day PBMC culture with coronavirus spike peptide pools or control peptides (ViraFEST assay). Those CD4+ T cells from the unexposed donor predate the COVID-19 pandemic (2011-2018). The sequenced sample consisted of CD4+ T cells from blood, cultured in vitro. The receptors stem from a human donor in good health.

The chain's CDR3 is CASRLDRALSYGYTF. For the CDR3, the DNA is TGTGCCAGCAGGTTGGACAGGGCTCTTAGCTATGGCTACACCTTC. The rearrangement joins TRBV2 to TRBJ1-2; the match to TRBD1 covers 8 bases. The CDR3 length is 15 residues. The ends lost 6 bases at V and 4 bases at J; junction bases unmatched: 10. The V gene's germline CDR1 is SNHLY and CDR2 FYNNEI.

The rearrangement uses TRBV24-1 and TRBJ2-1; 10 positions agree with TRBD1. J gave up 8 bases and V 9 bases, and 6 bases lay outside the gene matches. Germline CDR1 reads KGHDR; CDR2 reads SFDVKD. CDR3 length: 13 residues. Here the CDR3 DNA reads TGTGCCACCGGACAGGGGGTAATGGATGAGCAGTTCTTC. Its translation is CATGQGVMDEQFF.

This chain links TRBV20-1 with TRBJ1-3; TRBD1 might be the D (5 bases). V was clipped by 1 base and J by 8 bases, with 15 bases between them. This CDR3 has 14 amino acids. In germline, CDR1 is DFQATT, CDR2 SNEGSKA (reference sequence). DNA of the CDR3: TGCAGTGCTAGAGGTGGGACCGGGGTGGACACCATATATTTT. Protein: CSARGGTGVDTIYF.

The genes are TRBV25-1 and TRBJ1-3; 8 positions match TRBD1. The ends lost 3 bases at V and 4 bases at J; junction bases unmatched: 5. This CDR3 is 15 amino acids long. Germline CDR1 reads MGHDK; CDR2 reads SYGVNS. The CDR3 spells CASSDQGARGNTIYF. CDR3 bases: TGTGCCAGCAGTGACCAGGGGGCGCGAGGAAACACCATATATTTT.

As to this clonotype: The junction departs from the called germline gene at one end, perhaps through a read error. The chain uses TRBV7-2 and TRBJ1-6; no definite D call. CDR1 is SGHTA, CDR2 FQGNSA, per germline. The CDR3 totals 14 residues. As DNA, the CDR3 is TGTGCCAGCAGCTTATTGGGGAACAATTCACCCCTCCGCTTT. Protein product: CASSLLGNNSPLRF.

This chain joins TRBV7-3 and TRBJ1-1; D remains ambiguous. This CDR3 comprises 13 residues. Trimming took 2 bases from V and 1 from J, leaving 5 bases between them. Per the germline V gene, CDR1 is SGHTA and CDR2 is FQGTGA. The CDR3 loop is CASSLSANTEAFF. In nucleotides, the CDR3 is TGTGCCAGCAGCTTATCCGCGAACACTGAAGCTTTCTTT.

In its sample, this clonotype was seen a few times. The chain recombines TRBV7-9 with TRBJ1-2; 7 positions agree with TRBD1. CDR1 is SEHNR and CDR2 is FQNEAQ in the germline V gene (reference sequence). CDR3 length: 14 amino acids. J was trimmed by 3 bases and V by 7 bases; bases with no gene match: 8. The DNA for the CDR3 is TGTGCCAGCATCAGGGCCGGGACAGACTATGGCTACACCTTC. Its translation: CASIRAGTDYGYTF.

This clonotype occurred once. The chain has TRBV7-6 and TRBJ2-2; possible D gene TRBD1, 5 bases. The V gene lost 2 bases and the J gene lost 5 bases, with 12 bases spanning the gap. Germline loops: CDR1 SGHVS, CDR2 FNYEAQ. This CDR3 is built from 15 residues. The CDR3 coding sequence is TGTGCCAGCAGCTTATCCCAGGGTTTAACCGGGGAGCTGTTTTTT. Its protein product is CASSLSQGLTGELFF.

There are a few counts of this clonotype. The chain links TRBV27 to TRBJ1-1; tentative D call: TRBD1 (5 bases). Trimming removed 6 bases at V and 6 bases at J, with 17 bases between. Germline V gives CDR1 MNHEY, CDR2 SMNVEV (reference sequence). This CDR3 comprises 14 residues. The CDR3 here is CASSRGSSFAEAFF. CDR3 in DNA: TGTGCCAGCAGCCGGGGGAGTAGCTTCGCTGAAGCTTTCTTT.

The genes are TRBV7-8 and TRBJ2-7; D not certain. V shed 1 base and J shed 1 base, with 8 bases lying between them. The V gene's germline CDR1 is SGHVS and CDR2 FQNEAQ. There are 14 residues in the CDR3. The CDR3 loop reads CASSLDPDSYEQYF. The CDR3 DNA reads TGTGCCAGCAGCTTAGATCCTGATTCCTACGAGCAGTACTTC.

V usage is TRBV20-1 and J usage is TRBJ2-1; 8 nucleotides match TRBD2. CDR3 size: 15 residues. Germline CDR1 reads DFQATT; CDR2 reads SNEGSKA (reference sequence). J was trimmed by 3 bases and V by 3 bases; bases with no gene match: 7. The CDR3 nucleotides are TGCAGTGCTAGGGGGGCGGGGGGTTTCTACAATGAGCAGTTCTTC. Its translation is CSARGAGGFYNEQFF.

This clonotype was observed a few times. The genes are TRBV6-5 and TRBJ2-7; D not resolved. This CDR3 is built from 13 residues. Trimming removed 2 bases at V and 6 bases at J, with 11 bases between. Germline-derived CDR1 and CDR2 are MNHEY and SVGAGI. CDR3 DNA: TGTGCCAGCAGTTACCCCGCCCTTGGCGAGCAGTACTTC. Encoded protein: CASSYPALGEQYF.

This clonotype appeared once. The chain links TRBV7-9 to TRBJ2-7; D may match TRBD1 or TRBD2 (5 bases each). Per germline, CDR1 SEHNR and CDR2 FQNEAQ (reference sequence). V lost 2 bases to trimming and J lost 0 bases, with 8 bases between them. This CDR3 spans 14 amino acids. The CDR3 DNA sequence: TGTGCCAGCAGCTTACGAGGGACCTCCTACGAGCAGTACTTC. Translated: CASSLRGTSYEQYF.

The chain combines TRBV2 with TRBJ1-6; D might be TRBD1 (6 bases). Trimming removed 5 bases from V and 6 bases from J, with 14 bases in between. The V gene's germline CDR1 is SNHLY and CDR2 FYNNEI. The CDR3 spans 15 residues. The DNA of the CDR3 is TGTGCCAGCAGTATGGAGGGGGAAGGTAATTCACCCCTCCACTTT. As protein: CASSMEGEGNSPLHF.

This clonotype has just a few counts. The chain recombines TRBV11-2 with TRBJ2-7; 8 bases match TRBD1. The CDR3 sequence is 15 residues long. Trimming cost V 5 bases and J 2 bases; bases outside gene matches: 8. Germline V CDR1 and CDR2: SGHAT, FQNNGV. The CDR3 sequence: CASSQPGQGPYEQYF. The CDR3 DNA reads TGTGCCAGCAGCCAGCCAGGACAGGGTCCCTACGAGCAGTACTTC.

The chain couples TRBV2 to TRBJ2-7; 7 nucleotides line up with TRBD2. Germline loops: CDR1 SNHLY, CDR2 FYNNEI. The CDR3 consists of 12 residues. V was pared by 11 bases and J by 4 bases, with 8 bases of the junction left unmatched. Here the CDR3 DNA reads TGTGCCGGAAAGCGGGACGAATACGAGCAGTACTTC. This codes for CAGKRDEYEQYF.

This chain links TRBV10-3 with TRBJ2-3; D is possibly TRBD1 or TRBD2 (5 bases each). Trimming removed 7 bases from V and 6 bases from J, with 14 bases in between. This CDR3 is built from 13 residues. Germline CDR1 ENHRY, CDR2 SYGVKD. DNA for the CDR3: TGTGCCATCACGAGGGGAGCCGGGGATACGCAGTATTTT. Residues: CAITRGAGDTQYF.

The chain joins TRBV11-1 to TRBJ1-1, with 11 nucleotides matching TRBD1. The CDR3 covers 16 residues. The germline gives CDR1 SGHAT, CDR2 FQDESV (reference sequence). J lost 2 bases, V lost 6 bases, and 8 bases had no gene match. For the CDR3, the DNA is TGTGCCAGCAGACTTGGGACAGGGGGGGTAAACACTGAAGCTTTCTTT. Protein product: CASRLGTGGVNTEAFF.

The rearrangement links TRBV27 to TRBJ2-1; D is perhaps TRBD1 (5 bases). There are 14 residues in the CDR3. The V and J ends lost 2 bases and 7 bases respectively, with 12 bases between them. Looked up from germline, CDR1 is MNHEY and CDR2 is SMNVEV (reference sequence). The CDR3 region is CASSLVTATNEQFF. As DNA, the CDR3 is TGTGCCAGCAGTTTAGTGACAGCTACAAATGAGCAGTTCTTC.

This chain joins TRBV9 and TRBJ2-7; 7 nucleotides match TRBD1. The germline V gene encodes CDR1 SGDLS and CDR2 YYNGEE. The CDR3 length is 13 residues. V was pared by 4 bases and J by 4 bases, with 5 bases of the junction left unmatched. The CDR3 sequence is CASSPGGWYEQYF. CDR3 DNA sequence: TGTGCCAGCAGCCCAGGGGGTTGGTACGAGCAGTACTTC.

This clonotype was seen a few times. DNA of the CDR3: TGTGCCAGCAGTGAAGCTCTGACGGGTCAGCCCCAGCATTTT. Residues: CASSEALTGQPQHF. The chain links TRBV6-1 to TRBJ1-5; D gene unclear. CDR3 length: 14 residues. Trimming pared 0 bases from V and 6 bases from J, leaving 9 bases between. Germline V lookup: CDR1 MNHNS, CDR2 SASEGT.

V usage is TRBV11-2 and J usage is TRBJ2-3; 11 bases match TRBD2. V lost 6 bases to trimming and J lost 5 bases; unmatched junction nucleotides: 7. The germline V gene encodes CDR1 SGHAT and CDR2 FQNNGV. The CDR3 is made up of 15 amino acids. This chain's CDR3 is CASRLRLAGIDTQYF. In nucleotides, the CDR3 is TGTGCCAGCAGATTGAGACTAGCGGGGATAGATACGCAGTATTTT. Complete variable domain (other parts from reference TRBV11-2 and TRBJ2-3): EAGVAQSPRYKIIEKRQSVAFWCNPISGHATLYWYQQILGQGPKLLIQFQNNGVVDDSQLPKDRFSAERLKGVDSTLKIQPAKLEDSAVYLCASRLRLAGIDTQYFGPGTRLTVL.

The table lists this clonotype with a few counts. The chain has TRBV20-1 and TRBJ2-7, with D possibly matching TRBD2 (6 bases). This CDR3 has 13 amino acids. CDR1 is DFQATT, CDR2 SNEGSKA, per germline (reference sequence). The ends were cut back, 3 bases at V and 1 base at J, with 10 bases in the middle. The CDR3 DNA reads TGCAGTGCTAGGGAGGGAAGTTCCTACGAGCAGTACTTC. Its protein is CSAREGSSYEQYF.

There are a few counts of this clonotype. The chain recombines TRBV5-4 with TRBJ2-7, with a possible D match to TRBD2 (5 bases). V lost 6 bases to trimming and J lost 3 bases, with 16 bases between them. The germline gives CDR1 SGHNT, CDR2 YYREEE (reference sequence). CDR3 length equals 14 residues. The CDR3 DNA follows: TGTGCCAGCACCGTGGCGGGTATGGGCTACGAGCAGTACTTC. It is translated as CASTVAGMGYEQYF.

The rearrangement uses TRBV6-1 and TRBJ2-3; 14 bases fit TRBD2. Trimming cost V 5 bases and J 4 bases; bases outside gene matches: 2. The CDR3 is 15 residues long. Germline lookup yields CDR1 MNHNS and CDR2 SASEGT. CDR3 region: CASSMTSGGADTQYF. CDR3 bases: TGTGCCAGCAGTATGACTAGCGGGGGGGCAGATACGCAGTATTTT.

This clonotype is a singleton in its sample. J is TRBJ2-1 and V is TRBV7-2; 9 bases map to TRBD2. With V trimmed by 7 bases and J by 5 bases, 6 bases remained unmatched. This CDR3 region has 14 residues. Germline V CDR1 and CDR2: SGHTA, FQGNSA. Here the CDR3 reads CASNPGLAHNEQFF. In DNA form, the CDR3 reads TGTGCCAGCAACCCGGGACTAGCCCACAATGAGCAGTTCTTC. Filled out from reference TRBV7-2 and TRBJ2-1, the complete variable domain reads GAGVSQSPSNKVTEKGKDVELRCDPISGHTALYWYRQSLGQGLEFLIYFQGNSAPDKSGLPSDRFSAERTGGSVSTLTIQRTQQEDSAVYLCASNPGLAHNEQFFGPGTRLTVL.